One and the same sample provided the 23 T cell receptor beta chains below, sequenced in a study of blood T cell repertoires in COVID-19. The repertoire was sequenced with immunoSEQ multiplex PCR; TCRdb's copy has only in-frame clones and lacks some. The repertoire holds 95,000 to 150,000 clones, 82% seen once, with approximately 4.9% in the top ten. The material sequenced was peripheral blood. All receptors come from a woman between 65 and 79 years old with acute or convalescent COVID-19.

The rearrangement links TRBV6-2 or TRBV6-3 to TRBJ1-6; D ambiguous. Germline values: CDR1 MNHEY, CDR2 SVGEGT. V lost 0 bases and J lost 10, with 16 bases in between. This CDR3 comprises 16 residues. CDR3 loop: CASSYSGVERLSPLHF. DNA for the CDR3: TGTGCCAGCAGTTACTCCGGGGTGGAGAGATTGTCACCCCTCCACTTT.

The CDR3, as DNA: TGTGCCAGCTTGAAGGGGTTTCCCTACGAGCAGTACGTC. This codes for CASLKGFPYEQYV. V is TRBV3-1 (or the pseudogene TRBV3-2) and J is TRBJ2-7, with D possibly TRBD1 on 5 matching bases. V was pared by 8 bases and J by 2 bases, with 13 bases between. Germline values: CDR1 LGHDT, CDR2 YNNKEL (reference sequence). The CDR3 runs 13 residues.

This chain connects TRBV6-5 to TRBJ2-7, with TRBD1 identical over 7 bases. Losses at the gene ends were 6 bases for V and 2 bases for J; bases not matched to a gene: 10. Per the germline V gene, CDR1 is MNHEY and CDR2 is SVGAGI. The CDR3 consists of 15 residues. Here the CDR3 DNA reads TGTGCCAGCAGAAGGGGCGGACAGGATCCCTACGAGCAGTACTTC. It yields the protein CASRRGGQDPYEQYF.

The chain uses TRBV2 and TRBJ2-2, with a possible D match to TRBD1 (6 bases). This CDR3 comprises 15 residues. Germline loops: CDR1 SNHLY, CDR2 FYNNEI. Trimming removed 3 bases at V and 6 bases at J, with 14 bases between. The CDR3 spells CASSEGRGRSGELFF. The CDR3, as DNA: TGTGCCAGCAGTGAGGGCAGGGGACGATCCGGGGAGCTGTTTTTT.

This chain uses TRBV7-9 with TRBJ1-5; possibly TRBD1 for D (5 bases). The CDR3 sequence is 12 residues long. CDR1 and CDR2 (germline): SEHNR, FQNEAQ (reference sequence). V was pared by 5 bases and J by 9 bases, with 11 bases between. CDR3: CASSPVQGPQHF. The DNA of the CDR3 is TGTGCCAGCAGCCCCGTCCAGGGGCCCCAGCATTTT.

The chain employs TRBV7-9 and TRBJ2-1; 8 bases match TRBD2. The germline gives CDR1 SEHNR, CDR2 FQNEAQ (reference sequence). The trim removed 5 bases at V and 0 bases at J, leaving 6 bases unmatched. This CDR3 has 16 amino acids. DNA of the CDR3: TGTGCCAGCAGCCCTTTTGCGGGGGGCTCCTACAATGAGCAGTTCTTC. Translated, it gives CASSPFAGGSYNEQFF.

In this sample, this clone turned up a few times. V is TRBV12-3 or TRBV12-4 and J is TRBJ2-5; D not certain. Trimming cost V 6 bases and J 7 bases, with 12 bases left between them. The CDR3 is made up of 12 amino acids. The CDR3 DNA reads as TGTGCCAGCAGCCCTTCATCGGGGACCCAGTACTTC. Its protein is CASSPSSGTQYF.

CDR3 sequence reads: CASNTSQAGGNTIYF. As DNA, the CDR3 is TGTGCCAGCAACACATCCCAGGCAGGGGGAAACACCATATATTTT. The chain links TRBV25-1 to TRBJ1-3; D may be TRBD1 (5 bases). This CDR3 spans 15 amino acids. Trimming took 7 bases from V and 4 from J, leaving 17 bases between them. CDR1 MGHDK and CDR2 SYGVNS come from the germline V gene.

The chain is built from TRBV7-8 and TRBJ2-7; TRBD1 matches at 8 bases. Germline CDR1 and CDR2: SGHVS and FQNEAQ. J lost 5 bases, V lost 4 bases, and 13 bases had no gene match. This CDR3 has 16 amino acids. CDR3 nucleotide sequence: TGTGCCAGCAGCTCCTGGCCCAGGGGGCGCTTAGACGAGCAGTACTTC. Amino acids: CASSSWPRGRLDEQYF.

On this clone: Additional DNA sequences in this sample encode the identical CDR3. V gene TRBV18 combines with J gene TRBJ2-7; D not certain. V lost 0 bases and J lost 1, with 4 bases in between. Germline loops: CDR1 KGHSH, CDR2 LQKENI. The CDR3 contains 13 residues. CDR3 residues: CASSPPSSYEQYF. DNA of the CDR3: TGTGCCAGCTCACCACCGTCGTCCTACGAGCAGTACTTC. Using reference TRBV18 and TRBJ2-7 for the parts outside the CDR3, the full variable domain is NAGVMQNPRHLVRRRGQEARLRCSPMKGHSHVYWYRQLPEEGLKFMVYLQKENIIDESGMPKERFSAEFPKEGPSILRIQQVVRGDSAAYFCASSPPSSYEQYFGPGTRLTVT.

The chain links TRBV19 to TRBJ2-2; TRBD2 agrees at 10 bases. This CDR3 has 16 residues. In germline, CDR1 is LNHDA, CDR2 SQIVND (reference sequence). V shed 8 bases, J shed 5 bases, and the junction held 11 bases outside the gene matches. The CDR3 nucleotides are TGTGCCAGTGGATCCGGGACTAGCGTTATAACCGGGGAGCTGTTTTTT. Residues: CASGSGTSVITGELFF.

The gene calls are TRBV7-9 and TRBJ1-1; TRBD1 matches at 11 bases. Germline V lookup: CDR1 SEHNR, CDR2 FQNEAQ (reference sequence). V shed 5 bases, J shed 5 bases, and the junction held 10 bases outside the gene matches. The CDR3 covers 16 residues. CDR3: CASSPRGGQGATEAFF. The CDR3 DNA is TGTGCCAGCAGCCCACGGGGAGGACAGGGGGCGACTGAAGCTTTCTTT.

The V gene is TRBV9, the J gene TRBJ2-3; TRBD2 agrees at 9 bases. After removal of 4 bases from V and 6 bases from J, the junction contained 12 bases not matched to a gene. The V gene's germline CDR1 is SGDLS and CDR2 YYNGEE. The CDR3 covers 16 residues. The DNA for the CDR3 is TGTGCCAGCAGCCCTCGTGTAGCGGGGGTGCGTGATACGCAGTATTTT. Protein: CASSPRVAGVRDTQYF.

The chain employs TRBV18 and TRBJ2-1; 13 nucleotides agree with TRBD2. The CDR3 runs to 14 residues. Germline V CDR1 and CDR2: KGHSH, LQKENI. Losses at the gene ends were 6 bases for V and 10 bases for J; bases not matched to a gene: 6. Written as DNA, the CDR3 is TGTGCCAGCTCCCAAGGACTAGCGGGGGCCGAGCAGTTCTTC. It translates to CASSQGLAGAEQFF.

The gene calls are TRBV19 and TRBJ1-2; 9 bases match TRBD1. Germline loops: CDR1 LNHDA, CDR2 SQIVND (reference sequence). V lost 7 bases, J lost 3 bases, and 9 bases stayed unmatched. This CDR3 comprises 15 residues. The CDR3 DNA sequence: TGTGCCAGTACCCCACAGGGGGCGAGGCACTATGGCTACACCTTC. This encodes CASTPQGARHYGYTF.

The gene calls are TRBV11-3 and TRBJ2-7, with 8 positions matching TRBD1. Per germline, CDR1 SGHNT and CDR2 YENEEA. Losses at the gene ends were 1 base for V and 3 bases for J; bases not matched to a gene: 5. This CDR3 is 15 amino acids long. The CDR3 DNA reads as TGTGCCAGCAGCTTAGTTGGCGGACAGGGCTACGAGCAGTACTTC. Amino acids: CASSLVGGQGYEQYF.

The chain recombines TRBV19 with TRBJ1-2; a possible D gene is TRBD1 (6 bases). CDR3 length: 17 amino acids. Germline V gene lookup returns CDR1 LNHDA and CDR2 SQIVND (reference sequence). Between the trimmed V and J ends, which lost 5 bases and 6 bases, there was a span of 25 bases. CDR3 region: CASSLTRDRLVRNGYTF. The CDR3 nucleotides are TGTGCCAGTAGTCTCACCCGCGACAGGCTCGTAAGAAATGGCTACACCTTC.

V usage is TRBV4-1 and J usage is TRBJ1-1, with 11 bases lining up with TRBD1. Unmatched junction bases numbered 6, after V lost 2 bases and J lost 1 base. Germline CDR1 is MGHRA and CDR2 is YSYEKL. The CDR3 has 17 amino acids. The CDR3 coding sequence is TGCGCCAGCAGCCAAATGGACAGGGGGCAAGGGAACACTGAAGCTTTCTTT. This gives the protein CASSQMDRGQGNTEAFF.

This chain connects TRBV7-2 to TRBJ1-1; TRBD1 agrees at 8 bases. This CDR3 region has 15 residues. Trimming at V came to 6 bases and at J to 6 bases, leaving 12 bases not matched to a gene. Germline-derived CDR1 and CDR2 are SGHTA and FQGNSA. In DNA, the CDR3 is TGTGCCAGCAGGTCCTCAGGGGGCGCCGGGGCTGAAGCTTTCTTT. This sequence encodes CASRSSGGAGAEAFF.

This sequence joins TRBV5-1 and TRBJ2-3; 11 bases agree with TRBD2. CDR3 length equals 15 residues. Germline-derived CDR1 and CDR2 are SGHRS and YFSETQ. V shed 5 bases, J shed 9 bases, and the junction held 11 bases outside the gene matches. The CDR3 DNA reads TGCGCCAGCAGGGATTTACTAGCGGGGGCAGGAACGCAGTATTTT. As protein: CASRDLLAGAGTQYF.

This clone has only a few counts. The genes are TRBV10-1 and TRBJ1-6; 7 bases are a match to TRBD1. With V trimmed by 2 bases and J by 10 bases, 5 bases remained unmatched. The CDR3 sequence is 14 residues long. CDR1 is WNHNN and CDR2 is SYGVQD in the germline V gene (reference sequence). This chain's CDR3 is CASSERGRESPLHF. The DNA for the CDR3 is TGCGCCAGCAGTGAGAGGGGGCGAGAATCACCCCTCCACTTT.

This sequence joins TRBV27 and TRBJ2-5; a weak D match, TRBD1 (5 bases). The germline V and J ends were trimmed by 2 bases and 2 bases, with 9 bases remaining between them. CDR1 is MNHEY and CDR2 is SMNVEV in the germline V gene (reference sequence). The CDR3 covers 14 residues. This chain's CDR3 is CASSLKGSQETQYF. DNA for the CDR3: TGTGCCAGCAGTTTAAAGGGGTCTCAAGAGACCCAGTACTTC.

The sample holds one count of this clone. The rearrangement links TRBV7-2 to TRBJ2-3; tentative D call: TRBD1 (6 bases). The CDR3 runs to 15 residues. Germline values: CDR1 SGHTA, CDR2 FQGNSA. Trimming cost V 6 bases and J 1 base, with 14 bases left between them. CDR3 nucleotides: TGTGCCAGCAGTCTTATACAGGGCCGCACAGATACGCAGTATTTT. It yields the protein CASSLIQGRTDTQYF.